This T cell receptor beta chain was captured in a study of T cell responses to AZD1222 COVID-19 vaccine. Study-level findings and limits: Most donors were white British, females outnumbered males, and clonal diversity was possibly underestimated. A reported finding is that nearly half of spike-specific TCRs target unmutated variant regions. Just a handful of people given AZD1222 tested seropositive at baseline.

To note about this clone: Its matching antigen is unknown.

CDR3 length: 18 amino acids. Germline CDR1 is SEHNR and CDR2 is FQNEAQ (reference sequence). The V and J ends lost 2 bases and 0 bases respectively, with 19 bases between them. Measured with immunoSEQ multiplex PCR; TCRdb has only the in-frame clones, and not every one. The sample shows some 120,000 clones, roughly 86% of them seen only once. The V gene is TRBV7-9, the J gene TRBJ1-2, with D uncertain. The material sequenced was peripheral blood, taken on day 0 of AZD1222 vaccination. The receptor's source is an adult in good health. The chain's CDR3 is CASSLYKGVSRTNYGYTF. The CDR3 nucleotides read TGTGCCAGCAGCTTATATAAGGGAGTATCAAGGACTAACTATGGCTACACCTTC.